One and the same sample provided the 3 T cell receptor beta chains below, sequenced in a study of graft-versus-host responses after intestinal transplantation. Method: immunoSEQ multiplex PCR; TCRdb's copy keeps in-frame clones and lacks some. The sample lists roughly 120,000 clones; roughly 93% were seen once. No antigens are known for them. The sample consisted of unstimulated CD4+ T cells sorted from spleen or lymph node cells, taken before intestinal transplant. The receptors originated from a human donor who received an intestinal transplant.

CDR3 nucleotide sequence: TGTGCCAGCAGCGTGCGGCGAGGAGAGACCCAGTACTTC. Translation gives CASSVRRGETQYF. The chain carries TRBV9 and TRBJ2-5; no definite D call. From germline, CDR1 is SGDLS and CDR2 YYNGEE. The V and J ends lost 2 bases and 4 bases respectively, with 9 bases between them. The CDR3 sequence is 13 residues long.

The V call is TRBV2, the J call TRBJ2-2; D not certain. The CDR3 loop spans 14 amino acids. Germline CDR1 and CDR2: SNHLY and FYNNEI. Trimming shortened V by 2 bases and J by 1 base, and 5 bases separated the two germline ends. CDR3 amino acids: CASSETENTGELFF. DNA for the CDR3: TGTGCCAGCAGTGAAACAGAGAACACCGGGGAGCTGTTTTTT.

This chain's CDR3 is CASSYRTSGTDTQYF. The CDR3 region has the DNA TGTGCCAGCAGTTACAGGACTAGCGGGACAGATACGCAGTATTTT. V and J are TRBV6-6 and TRBJ2-3; 11 nucleotides line up with TRBD2. Germline assignment: CDR1 MNHNY and CDR2 SVGAGI (reference sequence). The V gene end was trimmed by 2 bases and the J gene end by 3 bases; junction bases not matched to a gene: 1. CDR3 length: 15 amino acids.